These 8 T cell receptor beta chains came from one sample sequenced in a study of T cells in Graves' hyperthyroidism and ophthalmopathy. Regions amplified from RNA transcripts were the TCR beta CDR3 regions. TCR CDR3 regions were first amplified by RT-PCR with HTBI primers. MiXCR, run by TCRdb on the multiplex PCR reads, gives a single entry per CDR3 protein. The sample has over 700,000 distinct CDR3 sequences, roughly 37% seen once. The sequenced sample consisted of blood. These receptors all stem from a man between 18 and 29 years old with Graves' hyperthyroidism.

A few counts support this clonotype. The V and J genes are TRBV20-1 and TRBJ2-5; D unresolved. The CDR3 is 13 residues long. Trimming took off 2 bases at V and 2 bases at J, with 9 bases between the two ends. Germline assignment: CDR1 DFQATT and CDR2 SNEGSKA (reference sequence). The CDR3 spells CSARSRLQETQYF. The DNA for the CDR3 is TGCAGTGCTAGAAGTCGACTTCAAGAGACCCAGTACTTC.

The gene calls are TRBV5-5 and TRBJ2-7; no clear D. CDR3 length equals 12 residues. Trimming took off 3 bases at V and 6 bases at J, with 10 bases between the two ends. The germline gives CDR1 SGHKS, CDR2 YYEKEE (reference sequence). The CDR3 DNA is TGTGCCAGCAGCTCTTCGGTGGCCGAGCAGTACTTC. This translates into CASSSSVAEQYF.

This clonotype was counted many times. The chain combines TRBV29-1 with TRBJ1-4, with 8 positions matching TRBD1. V was clipped by 4 bases and J by 6 bases; unmatched bases: 4. The CDR3 consists of 13 residues. CDR1 SQVTM and CDR2 ANQGSEA come from the germline V gene. The CDR3 DNA sequence: TGCAGCGTTGGACAGGGGTTTGATGAAAAACTGTTTTTT. This codes for CSVGQGFDEKLFF. The full variable domain, completed using reference TRBV29-1 and TRBJ1-4, is SAVISQKPSRDICQRGTSLTIQCQVDSQVTMMFWYRQQPGQSLTLIATANQGSEATYESGFVIDKFPISRPNLTFSTLTVSNMSPEDSSIYLCSVGQGFDEKLFFGSGTQLSVL.

This clonotype occurred many times. This chain joins TRBV2 and TRBJ1-1, with D maybe TRBD1 (5 bases). V lost 7 bases and J lost 8, with 8 bases in between. Germline V gene data show CDR1 as SNHLY and CDR2 as FYNNEI. The CDR3 runs 10 residues. For the CDR3, the DNA is TGTGCCAGCACGGGACTGGAAGCTTTCTTT. Encoded protein: CASTGLEAFF.

V gene TRBV7-2 combines with J gene TRBJ2-7; 9 bases are shared with TRBD2. V was pared by 5 bases and J by 3 bases, with 8 bases of the junction left unmatched. The germline CDR1 and CDR2 sequences are SGHTA and FQGNSA. CDR3 length: 15 residues. This chain's CDR3 is CASSPGLALNYEQYF. Here the CDR3 DNA reads TGTGCCAGCAGCCCCGGACTAGCGTTAAACTACGAGCAGTACTTC.

The gene calls are TRBV2 and TRBJ1-1; 9 bases fit TRBD1. Trimming removed 11 bases from V and 7 bases from J; junction bases left unmatched: 11. The CDR3 runs 13 residues. From germline, CDR1 is SNHLY and CDR2 FYNNEI. The CDR3 here is CAAGQGSINEAFF. The CDR3 coding sequence is TGTGCCGCTGGACAGGGGTCGATTAATGAAGCTTTCTTT.

V and J are TRBV6-5 and TRBJ2-5, with unresolved D. Germline CDR1 is MNHEY and CDR2 is SVGAGI. Trimming removed 9 bases from V and 5 bases from J, with 4 bases in between. There are 9 residues in the CDR3. The CDR3 is CARKETQYF. Here the CDR3 DNA reads TGTGCCAGGAAGGAGACCCAGTACTTC.

This chain joins TRBV20-1 and TRBJ1-1, with D unresolved. CDR1 and CDR2 from the germline V gene are DFQATT and SNEGSKA (reference sequence). This CDR3 comprises 14 residues. V was pared by 6 bases and J by 2 bases, with 16 bases between. CDR3 in amino acids: CSAPINFYNTEAFF. DNA for the CDR3: TGCAGTGCCCCGATTAACTTTTATAACACTGAAGCTTTCTTT.